This T cell receptor beta chain appears in the sequencing data of a study of OX40 agonist ivuxolimab in advanced cancers. Looking at the study overall: Clinicians treated patients with ivuxolimab, an agonistic anti-OX40 (CD134) antibody. Points from the study as a whole: On average, CD8+ T cells showed a greater number of expanded clones than CD4+. Clonal expansion from baseline to week 6 occurred in both CD4+ and CD8+ T cells.

With regard to this clone: Its target is not known.

Method: immunoSEQ multiplex PCR; TCRdb's copy keeps in-frame clones and lacks some. The sample includes roughly 58,000 clones, around nine tenths of them seen just once. With V trimmed by 3 bases and J by 1 base, 1 base remained unmatched. The CDR3 runs to 15 residues. Germline CDR1 and CDR2: MDHEN and SYDVKM. The clonotype was recovered from an adult with an advanced solid tumor such as melanoma, head and neck, liver or kidney cancer. The material was CD4+ or CD8+ T cells sorted from blood, obtained in a trial of the OX40 agonist ivuxolimab. This rearrangement joins TRBV28 to TRBJ2-5, with 11 nucleotides matching TRBD2. CDR3 sequence reads: CASSLTSGAQETQYF. The CDR3 nucleotides read TGTGCCAGCAGTTTGACTAGCGGGGCCCAAGAGACCCAGTACTTC.